This record concerns one TCR beta chain sequence. No cognate antigen has been identified for it. Base qualities are not provided; no much larger clone lies one nucleotide away. The immunoSEQ Assay, a bias-controlled multiplex PCR, was used to amplify TCRbeta CDR3 regions from genomic DNA. Under the source paper's analysis protocol: The number of nucleated cells in each sample was estimated by amplification of reference gene primers within the assay. To quantify the absolute abundance of each unique TCRbeta CDR3 rearrangement, sequence reads were collapsed and filtered. For each sample, productive Simpson clonality was calculated as the square root of Simpson's diversity index across productive rearrangements. Imported from immuneACCESS, the table was reduced by TCRdb to in-frame sequences with V and J called. These copies leave out some clones; in studies compared against another copy, an unresolved V gene accounts for under half, and the cause of the remainder is not known. V and J calls and clone size are as listed in that table; D and trimming were resolved from the DNA. The sample includes some 250,000 clones, with over 75% observed a single time. About 2% of the sample goes to the ten largest clones.

The entry originates in a study of blood T cell repertoires in COVID-19 (dated by TCRdb to about 2020). The study in broad terms: Collaborator samples came from the United States, Italy and Spain and covered acute and convalescent phases of COVID-19. The sample metadata nearly always contained a de-identified subject ID, COVID-19 status, age in years and sex. Where HLA class I and class II types were available, the types were taken from metadata supplied by the sample provider, not from assay-based typing. Deeply sampled blood TCRbeta repertoires from subjects exposed to, actively infected with, or recovered from COVID-19 were included in the dataset. Samples were obtained from the ongoing ImmuneRACE study (first 160 participants) and from 1,200 or so subjects provided by 6 global collaborators. The repertoires were released in a freely available public database intended as a resource for research on the immune response to SARS-CoV-2. The prospective study material was composed of cDNA or gDNA derived from T cells, B-cell-depleted T cells, or PBMCs. Overall study results and their limits: How much clinical and demographic metadata was included differed by source and by participant, and the metadata was provided uncurated.

Another Seattle source contributed samples from volunteer blood donors who had recovered from COVID-19. Whole blood was collected in K2EDTA tubes by collaborating institutions according to the institutions' own protocols. For TCRbeta analysis, collaborators shipped samples in one of three forms: frozen whole blood, isolated PBMCs, or DNA extracted from either of those sample types. Sequenced sample: peripheral blood. The TCR sequence derives from a man aged 30 to 39 who had recovered from COVID-19.

In nucleotide form, the sequence is TGTGCCAGCAGTGAGCGGACAGGAGGTTACGAGCAGTACGTC. Its coded protein is CASSERTGGYEQYV. Here the chain combines TRBV2 and TRBJ2-7, and 7 junction bases match TRBD1. From V the trimming removes 3 bases and from J it removes 4 bases, while the gene matches leave 6 bases of the junction unaccounted for. Based on the germline V gene, the CDR1 and CDR2 sequences are SNHLY and FYNNEI. The CDR3, cysteine through valine, is 14 amino acids long. The only DNA kept is the CDR3, 42 bases in frame from the first base.